This T cell receptor (beta chain) derives from a study of vaccination and CD4 T cells after COVID-19. Scientists ran DNA taken from cultured CD4+ T cells through the Oncomine TCR Beta short-read assay for sequencing. Extraction of genomic DNA was performed on cultured CD4+ T cells. Each CDR3 protein gets one entry after TCRdb re-called the PCR reads with MiXCR. Counted here are around 26,000 distinct CDR3 sequences, 40% to 50% occurring once; the ten biggest clones make up about a tenth. In its sample, this clonotype was seen a few times. Its antigen is currently unknown. Treatment meaning: approximately nine-day PBMC culture with coronavirus spike peptide pools or control peptides (ViraFEST assay). The authors isolated CD4+ T cells by negative selection after approximately ten days of culture. The V end was cut by 4 bases, the J end by 4 bases, with 18 bases between. The CDR3 is made up of 16 amino acids. CDR1 and CDR2 from the germline V gene are MNHEY and SVGAGI.

The clonotype was recovered from a human donor who had recovered from COVID-19. This chain uses TRBV6-5 with TRBJ2-3; no clear D gene. Sequencing used CD4+ T cells from blood, cultured in vitro. For the CDR3, the DNA is TGTGCCAGCAGTTTCCACAGTGGGGTCGTTGCAGATACGCAGTATTTT. Protein product: CASSFHSGVVADTQYF.